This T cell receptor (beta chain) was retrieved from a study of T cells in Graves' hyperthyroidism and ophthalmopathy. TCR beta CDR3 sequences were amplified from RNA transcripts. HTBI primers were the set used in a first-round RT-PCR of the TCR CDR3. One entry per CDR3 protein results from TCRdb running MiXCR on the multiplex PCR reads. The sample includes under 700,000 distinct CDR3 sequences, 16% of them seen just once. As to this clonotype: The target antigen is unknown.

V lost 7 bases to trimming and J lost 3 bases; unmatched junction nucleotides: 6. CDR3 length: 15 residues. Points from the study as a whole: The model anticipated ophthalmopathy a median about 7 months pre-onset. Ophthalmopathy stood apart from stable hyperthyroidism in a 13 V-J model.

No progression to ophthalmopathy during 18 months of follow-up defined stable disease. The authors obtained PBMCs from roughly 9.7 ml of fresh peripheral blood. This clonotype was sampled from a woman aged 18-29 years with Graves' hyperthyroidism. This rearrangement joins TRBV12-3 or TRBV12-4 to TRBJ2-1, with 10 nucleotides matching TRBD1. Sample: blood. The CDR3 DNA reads TGTGCCAGCACCCAGGGACAGGGGATCTACAATGAGCAGTTCTTC. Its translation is CASTQGQGIYNEQFF.